A single sample gave rise to the 29 T cell receptor beta chains below, sequenced in a study of T cell changes during pregnancy in multiple sclerosis. Produced via immunoSEQ multiplex PCR; TCRdb's table is partial and in-frame only. The table has some 60,000 clones, less than 90% seen once. Sequences were derived from CD4+ T cells from peripheral blood mononuclear cells, sampled in the third trimester of pregnancy. The receptors were gathered from a female donor with multiple sclerosis, enrolled in a pregnancy study.

The chain carries TRBV21-1 and TRBJ2-7; whether TRBD1, the table's D call, matches the DNA was not checked. TRBV21-1 is a documented pseudogene. The CDR3 is 12 amino acids. The CDR3, as DNA: TGTGCCAGCACACCCAGGGCCTACGAGCAGTACTTC. Protein sequence: CASTPRAYEQYF.

The CDR3 coding sequence is TGCGCCAGCAGCCAAGACCCGGGGAAGGGCTATGGCTACACCTTC. It yields the protein CASSQDPGKGYGYTF. The chain joins TRBV4-3 to TRBJ1-2; D uncertain. V shed 0 bases and J shed 4 bases, with 12 bases lying between them. The CDR3 is 15 amino acids. Per the germline V gene, CDR1 is LGHNA and CDR2 is YSLEER.

V and J are TRBV7-2 and TRBJ1-1, with D possibly TRBD1 on 6 matching bases. Germline V gene data show CDR1 as SGHTA and CDR2 as FQGNSA. The CDR3 runs 13 residues. V lost 2 bases, J lost 4 bases, and 8 bases lay in between. The CDR3 nucleotides are TGTGCCAGCAGCTTAACAGGGCGCACTGAAGCTTTCTTT. Translation gives CASSLTGRTEAFF.

The chain recombines TRBV5-5 with TRBJ1-2; 10 bases are a match to TRBD1. The V segment lost 0 bases and the J segment 8 bases; nucleotides outside the gene matches: 10. The germline V gene has CDR1 SGHKS and CDR2 YYEKEE (reference sequence). The CDR3 covers 16 residues. The chain's CDR3 is CASSLGGTGARRGYTF. The DNA of the CDR3 is TGTGCCAGCAGCTTGGGAGGGACAGGGGCCCGAAGAGGCTACACCTTC.

The CDR3 reads CASSPGRENTEAFF. The CDR3 coding sequence is TGTGCCAGCAGCCCCGGACGGGAAAACACTGAAGCTTTCTTT. V is TRBV2 and J is TRBJ1-1, with D hard to call. With 6 bases removed from V and 2 bases from J, the gap between germline ends came to 13 bases. This CDR3 has 14 amino acids. CDR1 and CDR2 (germline): SNHLY, FYNNEI.

The V call is TRBV7-6, the J call TRBJ2-1; possibly TRBD2 for D (6 bases). Trimming stripped 2 bases from V and 8 bases from J, with 22 bases between. The CDR3 sequence is 17 residues long. Germline V lookup: CDR1 SGHVS, CDR2 FNYEAQ. For the CDR3, the DNA is TGTGCCAGCAGCTTACAGTCCGGGAGATATGGCGGGGATGAGCAGTTCTTC. This sequence encodes CASSLQSGRYGGDEQFF.

V gene TRBV11-3 combines with J gene TRBJ2-1, with D unresolved. V was shortened by 0 bases and J by 0 bases, with 15 bases between the two germline ends. CDR3 size: 18 residues. Germline V gene data show CDR1 as SGHNT and CDR2 as YENEEA. The DNA for the CDR3 is TGTGCCAGCAGCTTAGATCAGTCAGGCACCGGCTCCTACAATGAGCAGTTCTTC. This sequence encodes CASSLDQSGTGSYNEQFF.

V gene TRBV30 combines with J gene TRBJ2-7; D is perhaps TRBD1 (6 bases). V lost 5 bases and J 3 bases, leaving 17 bases between the germline ends. Germline-derived CDR1 and CDR2 are GTSNPN and SVGIG (reference sequence). This CDR3 has 14 amino acids. The CDR3 nucleotides are TGTGCCTGGTCTCTAGGACAGTCCTACTACGAGCAGTACTTC. This codes for CAWSLGQSYYEQYF.

This sequence joins TRBV9 and TRBJ1-2; D gene unclear. Germline loops: CDR1 SGDLS, CDR2 YYNGEE. V lost 0 bases and J lost 7, with 13 bases in between. This CDR3 comprises 14 residues. The CDR3 spells CASSVEVLTGGYTF. In DNA form, the CDR3 reads TGTGCCAGCAGCGTAGAGGTATTAACGGGTGGCTACACCTTC. The whole variable domain, filled in from reference TRBV9 and TRBJ1-2, reads DSGVTQTPKHLITATGQRVTLRCSPRSGDLSVYWYQQSLDQGLQFLIQYYNGEERAKGNILERFSAQQFPDLHSELNLSSLELGDSALYFCASSVEVLTGGYTFGSGTRLTVV.

The chain employs TRBV5-1 and TRBJ2-7; 11 nucleotides align to TRBD1. Germline values: CDR1 SGHRS, CDR2 YFSETQ. V shed 1 base, J shed 8 bases, and the junction held 14 bases outside the gene matches. The CDR3 spans 17 residues. In nucleotides, the CDR3 is TGCGCCAGCAGCTTGAAAGGATCCTTTGGACAGGGGGCCCAGCAGTACTTC. It codes for CASSLKGSFGQGAQQYF. The entire variable domain, with the rest obtained from reference TRBV5-1 and TRBJ2-7, is as follows: KAGVTQTPRYLIKTRGQQVTLSCSPISGHRSVSWYQQTPGQGLQFLFEYFSETQRNKGNFPGRFSGRQFSNSRSEMNVSTLELGDSALYLCASSLKGSFGQGAQQYFGPGTRLTVT.

This chain links TRBV25-1 with TRBJ1-1; tentative D call: TRBD1 (5 bases). CDR3 size: 15 residues. Trimming cost V 7 bases and J 1 base, with 16 bases left between them. The germline V gene has CDR1 MGHDK and CDR2 SYGVNS. CDR3: CASIPRGFGNTEAFF. The CDR3 DNA reads TGTGCCAGCATCCCAAGGGGTTTCGGGAACACTGAAGCTTTCTTT.

The chain couples TRBV5-6 to TRBJ1-5; a weak D match, TRBD1 (6 bases). The germline V gene has CDR1 SGHDT and CDR2 YYEEEE. Trimming removed 1 base from V and 5 bases from J, with 10 bases in between. The CDR3 sequence is 14 residues long. The CDR3 region has the DNA TGTGCCAGCAGCTTGCAAGGACAGTATCAGCCCCAGCATTTT. Translated: CASSLQGQYQPQHF.

This clone was counted once. This sequence joins TRBV9 and TRBJ2-7; TRBD1 might be the D (5 bases). The CDR3 loop spans 16 amino acids. Trimming left V 2 bases short and J 7 bases short, with 22 bases between. Germline V lookup: CDR1 SGDLS, CDR2 YYNGEE. The CDR3 spells CASSVTAWAAKGEQYF. The CDR3 DNA reads as TGTGCCAGCAGCGTTACAGCCTGGGCAGCTAAGGGGGAGCAGTACTTC.

The chain has TRBV5-6 and TRBJ2-1; the match to TRBD2 covers 10 bases. Germline CDR1 is SGHDT and CDR2 is YYEEEE. The V and J ends lost 9 bases and 9 bases, in that order; junction bases with no gene match: 24. CDR3 size: 18 residues. The CDR3 region is CATSILIPVYSGRSEQFF. For the CDR3, the DNA is TGTGCCACCAGTATCTTAATTCCCGTTTATAGCGGGAGGAGTGAGCAGTTCTTC. The variable domain in full, completed from reference TRBV5-6 and TRBJ2-1, reads DAGVTQSPTHLIKTRGQQVTLRCSPKSGHDTVSWYQQALGQGPQFIFQYYEEEERQRGNFPDRFSGHQFPNYSSELNVNALLLGDSALYLCATSILIPVYSGRSEQFFGPGTRLTVL.

This rearrangement joins TRBV6-5 to TRBJ2-7; D remains ambiguous. Germline V gene lookup returns CDR1 MNHEY and CDR2 SVGAGI. The V end was cut by 7 bases, the J end by 1 base, with 17 bases between. This CDR3 has 15 residues. CDR3 nucleotide sequence: TGTGCCAGCAAGATCACTTCAACTCCTTCCTACGAGCAGTACTTC. Its protein product is CASKITSTPSYEQYF.

This rearrangement joins TRBV2 to TRBJ1-1, with D possibly being TRBD1 (6 bases). This CDR3 is 12 amino acids long. Germline V gene lookup returns CDR1 SNHLY and CDR2 FYNNEI. The V and J ends lost 6 bases and 4 bases respectively, with 9 bases between them. CDR3 nucleotides: TGTGCCAGCAGAGAACAGGGCACTGAAGCTTTCTTT. Encoded protein: CASREQGTEAFF.

CDR3 amino acids: CASSLWANIGNTIYF. DNA for the CDR3: TGTGCCAGCAGCTTGTGGGCGAATATTGGAAACACCATATATTTT. The chain recombines TRBV5-6 with TRBJ1-3; D gene ambiguous. The CDR3 length is 15 residues. V was clipped by 1 base and J by 3 bases, with 11 bases between them. Germline V CDR1 and CDR2: SGHDT, YYEEEE.

This chain connects TRBV5-1 to TRBJ2-7; 9 bases are a match to TRBD2. Germline CDR1 reads SGHRS; CDR2 reads YFSETQ. V gave up 4 bases and J gave up 0 bases; unmatched junction bases: 8. The CDR3 consists of 16 residues. CDR3 DNA sequence: TGCGCCAGCAGCACCGGGACTAGCACCTACTCCTACGAGCAGTACTTC. Protein: CASSTGTSTYSYEQYF.

The gene calls are TRBV7-6 and TRBJ2-1, with TRBD2 as a possible D gene (6 bases). The CDR3 sequence is 17 residues long. V was clipped by 0 bases and J by 4 bases, with 16 bases between them. CDR1 and CDR2 (germline): SGHVS, FNYEAQ. In DNA form, the CDR3 reads TGTGCCAGCAGCTTAGCGGCCGCTAGCGCGTTATACAATGAGCAGTTCTTC. Its translation: CASSLAAASALYNEQFF.

The chain uses TRBV7-8 and TRBJ1-5; D unresolved. CDR3 size: 14 residues. Germline lookup yields CDR1 SGHVS and CDR2 FQNEAQ. The V end was cut by 4 bases, the J end by 3 bases, with 10 bases between. CDR3: CASSSHLTNQPQHF. CDR3 nucleotides: TGTGCCAGCAGCTCCCACCTAACCAATCAGCCCCAGCATTTT. The entire variable domain, with the rest obtained from reference TRBV7-8 and TRBJ1-5, is as follows: GAGVSQSPRYKVAKRGQDVALRCDPISGHVSLFWYQQALGQGPEFLTYFQNEAQLDKSGLPSDRFFAERPEGSVSTLKIQRTQQEDSAVYLCASSSHLTNQPQHFGDGTRLSIL.

The chain uses TRBV5-1 and TRBJ1-2, with TRBD1 matching 10 bases. CDR3 length: 15 residues. CDR1 SGHRS and CDR2 YFSETQ come from the germline V gene. Trimming took 4 bases from V and 7 from J; bases not matched to a gene: 10. The CDR3 is CASSGGQGVPSGYTF. The CDR3 DNA is TGCGCCAGCAGCGGAGGACAGGGGGTCCCTAGTGGCTACACCTTC. The full variable domain, rest sourced from reference TRBV5-1 and TRBJ1-2, is KAGVTQTPRYLIKTRGQQVTLSCSPISGHRSVSWYQQTPGQGLQFLFEYFSETQRNKGNFPGRFSGRQFSNSRSEMNVSTLELGDSALYLCASSGGQGVPSGYTFGSGTRLTVV.

This clone was seen only a few times. The CDR3 DNA reads TGTGCCAGCTCATTGGGGACAGTCAATGAGCAGTTCTTC. It specifies CASSLGTVNEQFF. The rearrangement links TRBV18 to TRBJ2-1; TRBD1 matches at 7 bases. J was trimmed by 6 bases and V by 5 bases; bases with no gene match: 4. Per the germline V gene, CDR1 is KGHSH and CDR2 is LQKENI. This CDR3 has 13 residues. Based on the CDR3 plus reference TRBV18 and TRBJ2-1, the full variable domain is NAGVMQNPRHLVRRRGQEARLRCSPMKGHSHVYWYRQLPEEGLKFMVYLQKENIIDESGMPKERFSAEFPKEGPSILRIQQVVRGDSAAYFCASSLGTVNEQFFGPGTRLTVL.

V usage is TRBV7-2 and J usage is TRBJ2-3; TRBD2 agrees at 8 bases. This CDR3 has 16 amino acids. Germline lookup yields CDR1 SGHTA and CDR2 FQGNSA. With V trimmed by 1 base and J by 1 base, 4 bases remained unmatched. This chain's CDR3 is CASSLGDSGGTDTQYF. The CDR3 coding sequence is TGTGCCAGCAGCTTAGGAGATAGCGGGGGCACAGATACGCAGTATTTT.

This rearrangement joins TRBV19 to TRBJ2-5, with 9 positions matching TRBD1. Germline V CDR1 and CDR2: LNHDA, SQIVND (reference sequence). There are 15 residues in the CDR3. The junction had 7 bases not matched to a gene; V was cut back by 6 bases and J by 2 bases. CDR3 nucleotides: TGTGCCAGTAGCTATTCAGGGACAGGGCAAGAGACCCAGTACTTC. This sequence encodes CASSYSGTGQETQYF.

This chain joins TRBV30 and TRBJ1-5; TRBD1 is a possible D gene (5 bases). This CDR3 has 15 amino acids. V lost 3 bases and J lost 0, with 12 bases in between. CDR1 GTSNPN and CDR2 SVGIG come from the germline V gene (reference sequence). The DNA for the CDR3 is TGTGCCTGGAGCGCGGGGACTTATAGCAATCAGCCCCAGCATTTT. This codes for CAWSAGTYSNQPQHF. The complete variable domain, with remaining parts taken from reference TRBV30 and TRBJ1-5, reads SQTIHQWPATLVQPVGSPLSLECTVEGTSNPNLYWYRQAAGRGLQLLFYSVGIGQISSEVPQNLSASRPQDRQFILSSKKLLLSDSGFYLCAWSAGTYSNQPQHFGDGTRLSIL.

This clone has a single count. V and J are TRBV6-1 and TRBJ1-2, with 7 bases that match TRBD1. V gave up 8 bases and J gave up 8 bases; unmatched junction bases: 14. Germline assignment: CDR1 MNHNS and CDR2 SASEGT. This CDR3 has 14 residues. For the CDR3, the DNA is TGTGCCAGCCGACCAGGGGGGATGCGCCGCGGCTACACCTTC. It encodes CASRPGGMRRGYTF.

The chain links TRBV4-3 to TRBJ2-7; 8 bases are shared with TRBD2. Trimming took 0 bases from V and 3 from J; bases not matched to a gene: 13. This CDR3 has 18 amino acids. Germline lookup yields CDR1 LGHNA and CDR2 YSLEER. CDR3 nucleotides: TGCGCCAGCAGCCAAGATATGGTAGGGAGCGGGGGCCGCTACGAGCAGTACTTC. Its protein is CASSQDMVGSGGRYEQYF.

This rearrangement joins TRBV19 to TRBJ2-5; 10 bases match TRBD2. The CDR3 is 15 amino acids. Germline CDR1 is LNHDA and CDR2 is SQIVND (reference sequence). V lost 6 bases to trimming and J lost 3 bases; unmatched junction nucleotides: 7. The CDR3 spells CASSRLAGAEETQYF. CDR3 in DNA: TGTGCCAGTAGCCGTCTAGCGGGAGCCGAAGAGACCCAGTACTTC.

Only a few counts were recorded for this clone. The CDR3 DNA is TGTGCCAGCAGCGTGACACAGGGATTCGCTGAAGCTTTCTTT. Encoded protein: CASSVTQGFAEAFF. This chain links TRBV7-8 with TRBJ1-1, with a possible D match to TRBD1 (6 bases). This CDR3 has 14 residues. Trimming pared 5 bases from V and 6 bases from J, leaving 16 bases between. Germline V gene data show CDR1 as SGHVS and CDR2 as FQNEAQ.